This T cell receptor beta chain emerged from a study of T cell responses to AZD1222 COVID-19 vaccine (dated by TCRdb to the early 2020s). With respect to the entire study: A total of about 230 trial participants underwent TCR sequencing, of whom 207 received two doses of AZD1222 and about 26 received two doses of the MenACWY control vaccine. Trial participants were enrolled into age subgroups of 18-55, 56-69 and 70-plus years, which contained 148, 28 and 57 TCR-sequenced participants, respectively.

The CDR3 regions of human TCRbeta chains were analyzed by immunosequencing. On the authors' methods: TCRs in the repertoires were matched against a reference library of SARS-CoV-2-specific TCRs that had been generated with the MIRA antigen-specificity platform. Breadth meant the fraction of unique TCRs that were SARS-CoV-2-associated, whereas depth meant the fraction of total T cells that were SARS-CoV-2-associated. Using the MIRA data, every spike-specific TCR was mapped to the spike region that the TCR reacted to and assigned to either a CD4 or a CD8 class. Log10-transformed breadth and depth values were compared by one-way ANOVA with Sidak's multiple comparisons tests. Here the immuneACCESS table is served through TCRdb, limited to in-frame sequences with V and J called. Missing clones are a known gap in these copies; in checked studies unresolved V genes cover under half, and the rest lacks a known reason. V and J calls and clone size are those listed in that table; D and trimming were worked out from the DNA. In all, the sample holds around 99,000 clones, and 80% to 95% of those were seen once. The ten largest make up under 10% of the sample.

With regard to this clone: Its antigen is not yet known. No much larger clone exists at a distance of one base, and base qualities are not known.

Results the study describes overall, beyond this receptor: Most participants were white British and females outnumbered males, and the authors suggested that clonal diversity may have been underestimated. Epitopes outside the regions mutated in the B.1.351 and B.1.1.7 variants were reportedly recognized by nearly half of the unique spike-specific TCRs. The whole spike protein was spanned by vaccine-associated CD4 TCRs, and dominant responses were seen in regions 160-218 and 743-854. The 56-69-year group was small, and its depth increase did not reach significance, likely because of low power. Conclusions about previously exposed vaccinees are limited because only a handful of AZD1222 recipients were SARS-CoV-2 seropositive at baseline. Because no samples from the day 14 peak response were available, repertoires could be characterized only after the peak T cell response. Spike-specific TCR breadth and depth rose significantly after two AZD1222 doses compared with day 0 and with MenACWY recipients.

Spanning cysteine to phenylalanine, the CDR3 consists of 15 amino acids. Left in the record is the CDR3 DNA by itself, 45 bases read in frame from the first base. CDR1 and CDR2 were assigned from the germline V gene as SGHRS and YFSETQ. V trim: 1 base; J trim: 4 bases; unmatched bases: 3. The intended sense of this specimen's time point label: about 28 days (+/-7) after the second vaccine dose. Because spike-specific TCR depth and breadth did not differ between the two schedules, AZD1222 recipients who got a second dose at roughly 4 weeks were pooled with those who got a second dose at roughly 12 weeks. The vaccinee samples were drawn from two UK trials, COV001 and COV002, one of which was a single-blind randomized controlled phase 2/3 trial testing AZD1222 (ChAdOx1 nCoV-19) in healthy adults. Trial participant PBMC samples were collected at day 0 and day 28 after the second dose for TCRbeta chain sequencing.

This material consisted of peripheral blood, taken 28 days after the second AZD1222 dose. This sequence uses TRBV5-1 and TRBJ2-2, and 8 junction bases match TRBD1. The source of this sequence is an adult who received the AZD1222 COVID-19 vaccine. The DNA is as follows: TGCGCCAGCAGCTTGATACAGGGGGGCACCGGGGAGCTGTTTTTT. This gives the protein CASSLIQGGTGELFF.